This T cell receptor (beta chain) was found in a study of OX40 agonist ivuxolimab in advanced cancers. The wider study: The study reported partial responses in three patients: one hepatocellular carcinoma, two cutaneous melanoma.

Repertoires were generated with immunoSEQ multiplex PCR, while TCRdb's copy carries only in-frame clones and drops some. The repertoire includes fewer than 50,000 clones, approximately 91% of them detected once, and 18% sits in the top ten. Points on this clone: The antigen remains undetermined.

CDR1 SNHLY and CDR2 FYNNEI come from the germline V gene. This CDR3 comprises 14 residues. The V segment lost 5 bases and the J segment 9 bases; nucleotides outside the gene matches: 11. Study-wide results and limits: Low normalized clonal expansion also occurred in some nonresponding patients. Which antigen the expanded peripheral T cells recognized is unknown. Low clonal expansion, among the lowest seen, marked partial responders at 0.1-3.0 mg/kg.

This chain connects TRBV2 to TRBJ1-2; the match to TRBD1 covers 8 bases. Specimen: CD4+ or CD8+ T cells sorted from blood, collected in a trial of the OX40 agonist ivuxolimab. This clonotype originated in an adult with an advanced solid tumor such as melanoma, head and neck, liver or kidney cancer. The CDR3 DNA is TGTGCCAGCAGTACCGGACAGGGAAGGGACAGCTACACCTTC. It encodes CASSTGQGRDSYTF.